This T cell receptor (beta chain) was found in a study of cytomegalovirus exposure and HLA in healthy donors (dated by TCRdb to about 2017). The study in broad terms: An earlier analysis of roughly 570 of the donors reported 276 Gb of sequence data and around 120 million unique TCR beta sequences obtained from around 180 million T cells. An early release that covered about 600 HLA-typed donors contained around 330 gigabases of sequencing data and 75 million to 100 million unique TCR sequences. Of the roughly 400 genotyped donors, about 84% fell in the genetic ancestry cluster associated with self-reported Caucasian donors. The study aimed to test whether signatures of past pathogen exposure could be identified by cataloging public T cell receptors. Using immunosequencing, the study profiled T cell repertoires from about 620 subjects and related those repertoires to cytomegalovirus serostatus. Besides the first cohort of under 700 subjects, a separate validation cohort made up of over 95 different subjects was used. To predict cytomegalovirus infection status, the study brought together high-throughput TCR immunosequencing, statistical association of individual TCRs with disease status, and machine learning. To study patterns of TCR occurrence, a later analysis re-analyzed previously published TCR beta repertoires from several hundred donors and added high-resolution HLA genotyping. Rather than drawing on any new phenotypic data, the later analysis identified candidate immune exposures from TCR beta sequences and the way those sequences occurred across donors. To decide whether each TCR beta V gene segment behaved as functional or pseudogenic, an earlier analysis of approximately 600 of the donors relied on high-throughput TCR beta sequencing. Donor age, sex, ethnicity and CMV serostatus were compiled alongside the repertoire data. Genome-wide SNP genotypes for about three fifths of the 666 donors were used in a later genetic analysis, which treated that subset as a discovery cohort. Every repertoire in the discovery cohort had been generated on one and the same sequencing platform. Both class I and class II loci were covered by HLA typing, at four-digit resolution. Typing coverage varied by locus: roughly 629-630 donors for A, B, C, DRB1 and DQB1; more than 500 for DQA1; nearly 610 for DPA1; roughly 450 for DPB1. A handful of DR-DQ haplotypes were treated as single units for association and clustering because of strong linkage in the cohort. Across 300 to 500 genotyped donors of the cohort, an average of approximately 200,000 unique TCR beta nucleotide sequences per donor were sequenced, and approximately 17% of those sequences were non-productive. Paper-wide results and their limitations: The presence/absence analyses assumed that sequencing depth was roughly uniform across donors, and that assumption may not be true. The classifier was reported to diagnose cytomegalovirus status with high specificity and sensitivity in both the original cohort and the validation cohort. A cluster of highly shared sequence variants was judged likely to be a technical artifact of the sequencing pipeline. The earlier analysis of 587 of the donors excluded seventeen rarely observed V segments, including chromosome 9 orphons, because counts were too low. A few of the identified cytomegalovirus-associated TCR beta chains were confirmed in vitro to be specific for cytomegalovirus antigens. CMV serostatus was the only immune exposure information available for the cohort. Compared with the approximately 700-donor mean, donors in an Asian-associated ancestry cluster had fewer N-insertions in productive TCRs, according to a later genetic analysis. A later analysis found that most CMV-associated TCR beta chains appeared HLA-restricted, with HLA associations seemingly driven largely by CMV exposure. Broadly in line with IMGT annotations, most TCR beta V segments showed up in productive rearrangements about 87% or about 30% of the time in an earlier analysis of approximately 640 of the donors. The cohort was sequenced for TCR beta chains only, and without alpha or paired-chain data the features that could be detected were limited. A later analysis found that TCR association rates varied across HLA loci, with DRB1 alleles showing the most associated TCRs and HLA-C alleles the fewest. A later analysis associated about 16,000 TCR beta sequences with specific HLA alleles at a false discovery rate of 0.05. A total of 150 to 200 TCR beta chains were listed by the study as associated with cytomegalovirus. An association between a missense DCLRE1C variant and V-gene and J-gene trimming of TCR beta chains was found in a later genetic analysis and replicated in an independent cohort. HLA typing was unavailable for some donors at each locus, so association tests used only the typed subset. It was suggested by the authors that the approach could potentially be generalized to other disease states and immunological phenotypes. A later analysis found that HLA-associated TCR beta chains were more clonally expanded and had lower generation probabilities than equally common non-associated chains. Assigning TCR associations to individual alleles was difficult when HLA alleles, especially DR and DQ, strongly co-occurred. Across donors, most TCR sequences were observed very rarely, whereas some public TCRs were present in many individuals. According to a later analysis, parvovirus B19, influenza, CMV and Epstein-Barr virus appeared linked to several top co-occurrence clusters. A further reported finding was that TCR beta sequences accurately predicted the HLA-A and HLA-B alleles for most subjects in the first cohort. Because the 87-base-pair reads could not distinguish some IMGT-functional V segments, including TRBV6-2 and TRBV6-3, those segments were excluded. Linkage disequilibrium might explain the correlated functional status among segregating V segments, but an unknown experimental factor could not be excluded.

Counted from cysteine to phenylalanine, this CDR3 has 19 amino acids. Only the CDR3 DNA is retained, 57 bases long and in frame from the first base. The germline V gene sets CDR1 to SGHVS and CDR2 to FQNEAQ. Trimming takes 2 bases off V and 0 bases off J; junction bases not matched to a gene: 11. Libraries were prepared through the immunoSEQ multiplex PCR assay. For the multiplex PCR, a mixture combining 60 forward primers for TCR Vbeta segments and 13 reverse primers for TCR Jbeta segments was used. A multiplex PCR assay on genomic DNA amplified the CDR3 region of rearranged TCR beta genes. The amplified TCR beta libraries were sequenced on the Illumina HiSeq System as 87-base-pair reads. The study's processing was this. A later analysis counted tens of millions of unique TCR beta chains across the 666 repertoires, and roughly 11 million of these chains were shared by at least two donors. Raw reads were error-corrected and collapsed into unique sequences by a nearest-neighbor algorithm in which closely related sequences were merged to remove PCR and sequencing errors. CDR3 sequences were aligned to IMGT reference sequences to assign V, D and J gene segments. For a sequence to be retained, a match of at least six nucleotides to both a V gene segment and a J gene segment was required. A rearrangement counted as productive if the CDR3 had no stop codons and remained in frame with V and J, and every other rearrangement counted as non-productive. CDR3 was defined by IMGT convention, running from the second conserved V-encoded cysteine to the conserved J-encoded phenylalanine. Sequences without an unambiguous match to a single V gene segment were excluded from the earlier analysis of about 600 of the donors. In an earlier analysis of some 590 of the donors, V segments were called functional above 56.7% productive rearrangements and were called segregating when the between-donor standard deviation exceeded 5%. A statistical classification framework was built for diagnosing cytomegalovirus status from the catalog of TCR beta chain sequences. V and J gene assignment, in a later analysis, came from comparing TCR nucleotide sequences with IMGT/GENE-DB human TR gene sequences. The TCRdist pipeline was used in a later analysis to assign CDR3 sequences and most-parsimonious VDJ recombination scenarios. A later analysis defined each TCR beta chain by its CDR3 amino acid sequence plus V-gene family, and excluded reads lacking a unique V-gene family. In a later analysis, fewer than 600 highly shared, low-generation-probability nucleotide sequences were removed to address suspected cross-contamination and a sequencing artifact. For each public chain, a later analysis derived a clonal expansion index from normalized ranks of inferred template counts within each repertoire. A later analysis computed generation probabilities with a VDJ recombination model fitted to out-of-frame rearrangements, and checked the results against IGoR. A later analysis scored TCR-TCR, TCR-HLA and TCR-CMV co-occurrence with hypergeometric tests, applying a repertoire-size bias correction to TCR pairs. False discovery rates were estimated in a later analysis by permuting HLA or CMV assignments 20 times. In a later analysis, co-occurring TCRs were grouped using DBSCAN, and TCRdist sequence similarity was added for clustering within HLA-allele-positive subsets. Repertoires with fewer than 30,000 or more than 120,000 public chains, plus five repertoires with anomalous nucleotide sharing, were excluded from co-occurrence clustering. The table was pulled from immuneACCESS by TCRdb, which kept in-frame rearrangements only. Such tables lose some clones; where checked, under half of the loss comes from unresolved V genes, and the rest has no known cause. V and J calls and clone size are as listed in that table; D and trimming were resolved from the DNA. The sample contains around 300,000 clones, 84% of them found a single time. The ten largest clones capture roughly 2% of the sample.

As for this clone: There is no known antigen for this receptor. Base quality data are lacking; no much larger clone is found one base away.

The cohort comprised fewer than 700 healthy bone marrow donors. At the time of sampling, every cohort member was nominally healthy, though immune exposures that went unrecorded were likely present. The donor was CMV seropositive and belonged to the group of 250 to 350 seropositive cohort members. A peripheral blood sample was provided by each donor, and peripheral blood mononuclear cells were used for TCR beta sequencing. The Qiagen DNeasy Blood Extraction Kit was used to extract genomic DNA from the blood cell samples. Recombination joined TRBV7-8 with TRBJ1-3; TRBD1 aligns with 9 central bases. The sample was PBMCs. This sequence was found in a woman between 40 and 50 years old in good health and CMV-seropositive. The CDR3 region reads CASSLWDRENPNSGNTIYF. The sequenced DNA is TGTGCCAGCAGCTTATGGGACAGGGAAAACCCTAACTCTGGAAACACCATATATTTT.